A single sample is the source of the 15 T cell receptor beta chains below, sequenced in a study of T cells in Graves' hyperthyroidism and ophthalmopathy. Researchers took RNA transcripts and amplified the TCR beta CDR3 regions from them. The study used the HTBI primer set for a first-round RT-PCR of the TCR CDR3. From the multiplex PCR reads, TCRdb called clonotypes with MiXCR, one entry per CDR3 protein. The sample lists more than 500,000 distinct CDR3 sequences; 40% to 50% were seen once. The sequenced material came from peripheral blood or thyroid tissue (not recorded which). These receptor sequences come from an adult woman with Graves' disease, either hyperthyroidism or ophthalmopathy (not recorded which).

This clonotype was observed at least ten times. CDR3 nucleotide sequence: TGTGCCAGCAGCCTGACCGGGACAGGGGCTGGGGAGCAGTACTTC. Encoded protein: CASSLTGTGAGEQYF. J is TRBJ2-7 and V is TRBV14; 10 bases line up with TRBD1. Germline V lookup: CDR1 SGHDN, CDR2 FVKESK. This CDR3 has 15 residues. The junction had 10 bases not matched to a gene; V was cut back by 4 bases and J by 7 bases.

The chain recombines TRBV10-2 with TRBJ1-1; 7 nucleotides align to TRBD1. The germline V gene has CDR1 WSHSY and CDR2 SAAADI. The CDR3 covers 14 residues. The junction had 10 bases not matched to a gene; V was cut back by 6 bases and J by 6 bases. DNA for the CDR3: TGCGCCAGCAGGCTTCTACAGGGGAGCTCTGAAGCTTTCTTT. It translates to CASRLLQGSSEAFF.

V and J are TRBV7-2 and TRBJ2-2; either TRBD1 or TRBD2 may fit D (5 bases each). The V and J ends lost 1 base and 7 bases respectively, with 16 bases between them. The germline CDR1 and CDR2 sequences are SGHTA and FQGNSA. The CDR3 runs to 16 residues. This CDR3 is CASSLVGTAEDGELFF. The CDR3 DNA reads TGTGCCAGCAGCTTAGTGGGGACGGCGGAGGACGGGGAGCTGTTTTTT.

There are a few counts of this clonotype. The rearrangement joins TRBV25-1 to TRBJ2-7; 9 bases match TRBD1. The trim removed 5 bases at V and 6 bases at J, leaving 11 bases unmatched. Germline loops: CDR1 MGHDK, CDR2 SYGVNS. This CDR3 contains 15 residues. CDR3 sequence (DNA): TGTGCCAGCAGTCGACCGGGACAGGGTTGGCTCGAGCAGTACTTC. It specifies CASSRPGQGWLEQYF.

This clonotype was seen only a few times. The V gene is TRBV2, the J gene TRBJ2-7, with TRBD2 as a possible D gene (5 bases). The CDR3 loop spans 12 amino acids. In germline, CDR1 is SNHLY, CDR2 FYNNEI. Trimming left V 7 bases short and J 7 bases short, with 14 bases between. DNA of the CDR3: TGTGCCAGCAAGCGAGGGTTGGGGGAGCAGTACTTC. This gives the protein CASKRGLGEQYF.

The V gene is TRBV5-4, the J gene TRBJ2-5; D gene ambiguous. The CDR3 totals 13 residues. Germline values: CDR1 SGHNT, CDR2 YYREEE (reference sequence). The germline V and J ends were trimmed by 2 bases and 9 bases, with 14 bases remaining between them. The CDR3 reads CASSFDGNEAQYF. In DNA, the CDR3 is TGTGCCAGCAGCTTTGACGGCAACGAGGCCCAGTACTTC.

This clonotype was counted a few times. V and J are TRBV20-1 and TRBJ1-2; a possible D gene is TRBD1 (5 bases). Germline V gene lookup returns CDR1 DFQATT and CDR2 SNEGSKA (reference sequence). V was cut by 4 bases and J by 6 bases, with 18 bases left in between. The CDR3 is made up of 14 amino acids. CDR3 amino acids: CSAKGGSGDDGYTF. The CDR3 DNA reads as TGCAGTGCTAAGGGTGGCTCCGGGGACGATGGCTACACCTTC.

This clonotype was seen at least ten times. The chain joins TRBV6-2 or TRBV6-3 to TRBJ1-2; no firm D call. V was trimmed by 2 bases and J by 8 bases, leaving 15 bases between them. The CDR3 is 14 amino acids. Looked up from germline, CDR1 is MNHEY and CDR2 is SVGEGT. For the CDR3, the DNA is TGTGCCAGCAGTTACCTCGGACCGCTCGAGGGCTACACCTTC. This sequence encodes CASSYLGPLEGYTF.

The rearrangement links TRBV29-1 to TRBJ1-1; D perhaps matches TRBD1 (6 bases). The CDR3 loop spans 15 amino acids. Between the trimmed V and J ends, which lost 6 bases and 1 base, there was a span of 18 bases. The V gene's germline CDR1 is SQVTM and CDR2 ANQGSEA. In nucleotides, the CDR3 is TGCAGCGTGATGACAGAGGGGGTTACGAACACTGAAGCTTTCTTT. Its protein is CSVMTEGVTNTEAFF. Using reference TRBV29-1 and TRBJ1-1 for the parts outside the CDR3, the full variable domain is SAVISQKPSRDICQRGTSLTIQCQVDSQVTMMFWYRQQPGQSLTLIATANQGSEATYESGFVIDKFPISRPNLTFSTLTVSNMSPEDSSIYLCSVMTEGVTNTEAFFGQGTRLTVV.

The rearrangement links TRBV20-1 to TRBJ2-5, with D maybe TRBD2 (5 bases). V dropped 2 bases and J dropped 2 bases, with 12 bases sitting between them. CDR3 length equals 14 residues. Germline CDR1 is DFQATT and CDR2 is SNEGSKA (reference sequence). CDR3: CSARFRGSQETQYF. The CDR3 nucleotides are TGCAGTGCTAGATTTCGGGGTTCTCAAGAGACCCAGTACTTC.

This sequence joins TRBV20-1 and TRBJ1-4, with 7 bases fitting TRBD1. Unmatched junction bases numbered 4, after V lost 6 bases and J lost 3 bases. The CDR3 is 13 residues long. Germline values: CDR1 DFQATT, CDR2 SNEGSKA (reference sequence). In DNA, the CDR3 is TGCAGTGCACAGGGGTCGGCTAATGAAAAACTGTTTTTT. Translating gives CSAQGSANEKLFF.

The chain employs TRBV15 and TRBJ2-7; 8 nucleotides match TRBD2. CDR1 is LNHNV and CDR2 is YYDKDF in the germline V gene (reference sequence). The CDR3 contains 14 residues. The junction had 6 bases not matched to a gene; V was cut back by 8 bases and J by 0 bases. The CDR3 protein is CATASGGTSYEQYF. The CDR3 DNA reads TGTGCCACCGCCAGCGGGGGAACCTCCTACGAGCAGTACTTC.

This clonotype occurred many times. The CDR3 coding sequence is TGTGCCAGCTCGGACAGGCTTAACTATGGCTACACCTTC. It specifies CASSDRLNYGYTF. The chain uses TRBV5-6 and TRBJ1-2; 7 bases fit TRBD1. V lost 7 bases to trimming and J lost 1 base; unmatched junction nucleotides: 4. This CDR3 spans 13 amino acids. From germline, CDR1 is SGHDT and CDR2 YYEEEE.

The gene calls are TRBV5-6 and TRBJ1-2; D call uncertain. This CDR3 is built from 12 residues. Germline V gene sequence: CDR1 SGHDT, CDR2 YYEEEE. The V end was cut by 4 bases, the J end by 4 bases, with 8 bases between. This CDR3 reads CASSLRSYGYTF. CDR3 DNA: TGTGCCAGCAGCCTGCGGAGCTATGGCTACACCTTC. Using reference TRBV5-6 and TRBJ1-2 for the parts outside the CDR3, the full variable domain is DAGVTQSPTHLIKTRGQQVTLRCSPKSGHDTVSWYQQALGQGPQFIFQYYEEEERQRGNFPDRFSGHQFPNYSSELNVNALLLGDSALYLCASSLRSYGYTFGSGTRLTVV.

This clonotype was seen ten or more times. The genes are TRBV29-1 and TRBJ2-6; D might be TRBD2 (6 bases). Trimming cost V 4 bases and J 0 bases, with 10 bases left between them. The CDR3 runs 15 residues. CDR1 SQVTM and CDR2 ANQGSEA come from the germline V gene. CDR3 in amino acids: CSVARGNSGANVLTF. In DNA form, the CDR3 reads TGCAGCGTTGCGCGGGGCAACTCTGGGGCCAACGTCCTGACTTTC.